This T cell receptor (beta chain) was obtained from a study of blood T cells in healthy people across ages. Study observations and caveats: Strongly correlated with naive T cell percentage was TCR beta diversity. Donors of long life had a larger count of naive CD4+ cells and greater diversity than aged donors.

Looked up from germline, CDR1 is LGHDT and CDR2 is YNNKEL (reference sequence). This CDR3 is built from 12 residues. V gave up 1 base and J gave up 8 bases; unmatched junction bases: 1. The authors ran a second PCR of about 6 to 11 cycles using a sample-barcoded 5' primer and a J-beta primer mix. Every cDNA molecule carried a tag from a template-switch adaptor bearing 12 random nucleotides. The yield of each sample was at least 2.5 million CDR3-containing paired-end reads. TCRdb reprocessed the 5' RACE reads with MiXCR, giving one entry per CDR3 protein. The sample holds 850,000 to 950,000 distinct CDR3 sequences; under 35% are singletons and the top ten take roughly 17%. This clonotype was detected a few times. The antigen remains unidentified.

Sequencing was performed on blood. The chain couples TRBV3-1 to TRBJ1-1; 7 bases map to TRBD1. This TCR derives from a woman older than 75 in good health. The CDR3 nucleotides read TGTGCCAGCAGCCAAGGGGACAGAGAAGCTTTCTTT. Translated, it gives CASSQGDREAFF. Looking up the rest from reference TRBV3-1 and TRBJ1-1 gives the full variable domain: DTAVSQTPKYLVTQMGNDKSIKCEQNLGHDTMYWYKQDSKKFLKIMFSYNNKELIINETVPNRFSPKSPDKAHLNLHINSLELGDSAVYFCASSQGDREAFFGQGTRLTVV.